These 17 T cell receptor beta chains originate from one sample sequenced in a study of blood T cell repertoires in COVID-19. Clones were read by immunoSEQ multiplex PCR, and TCRdb kept only the in-frame ones, dropping some. The top ten hold approximately 15% of the sample, which has about 46,000 clones, 87% seen once. Sequenced sample: peripheral blood. The receptors shown here come from a human donor in a cohort sampled during active COVID-19.

The J gene is TRBJ2-5, the V gene TRBV6-1; 7 bases are a match to TRBD2. The CDR3 spans 18 residues. V gave up 2 bases and J gave up 2 bases; unmatched junction bases: 14. CDR1 is MNHNS, CDR2 SASEGT, per germline. CDR3 sequence (DNA): TGTGCCAGCAGTGAATGGGGAGCGGCTAGCGGTGGGCAAGAGACCCAGTACTTC. As protein: CASSEWGAASGGQETQYF.

The CDR3 loop reads CASSPGDREYGYTF. CDR3 sequence (DNA): TGTGCCAGCAGCCCGGGGGACAGGGAATATGGCTACACCTTC. The J gene is TRBJ1-2, the V gene TRBV4-2, with TRBD1 matching over 9 bases. This CDR3 has 14 residues. The J segment lost 5 bases and the V segment lost 4 bases, leaving 5 bases of the junction unmatched. Germline V gene data show CDR1 as LGHNA and CDR2 as YNFKEQ.

This sequence joins TRBV27 and TRBJ2-3, with 11 bases aligning to TRBD2. V gave up 7 bases and J gave up 5 bases; unmatched junction bases: 8. This CDR3 region has 15 residues. CDR1 and CDR2 (germline): MNHEY, SMNVEV (reference sequence). The CDR3 bases are TGTGCCAGCATGGAACTAGCGGGAGCCCAAGATACGCAGTATTTT. Translation: CASMELAGAQDTQYF.

The chain's CDR3 is CASSFKLDQVGELFF. The CDR3 nucleotides are TGTGCCAGCAGCTTTAAACTAGACCAAGTCGGGGAGCTGTTTTTT. The chain has TRBV7-2 and TRBJ2-2; TRBD2 might be the D (5 bases). The CDR3 runs 15 residues. Germline V gives CDR1 SGHTA, CDR2 FQGNSA. V was clipped by 3 bases and J by 7 bases, with 15 bases between them.

The J gene is TRBJ2-7, the V gene TRBV11-1; possible D gene TRBD1, 5 bases. The ends were cut back, 5 bases at V and 3 bases at J, with 11 bases in the middle. The CDR3 has 13 residues. CDR1 is SGHAT, CDR2 FQDESV, per germline (reference sequence). The CDR3 sequence is CASSDGQDYEQYF. The CDR3 DNA reads TGTGCCAGCAGCGACGGACAAGACTACGAGCAGTACTTC.

CDR3 protein: CASGSSGGITGELFF. Here the CDR3 DNA reads TGTGCCAGCGGCTCTAGCGGGGGTATCACCGGGGAGCTGTTTTTT. The rearrangement joins TRBV6-5 to TRBJ2-2; TRBD2 agrees at 10 bases. The CDR3 is 15 residues long. Germline CDR1 is MNHEY and CDR2 is SVGAGI. The J segment lost 4 bases and the V segment lost 8 bases, leaving 7 bases of the junction unmatched.

The chain combines TRBV29-1 with TRBJ2-1, with D possibly matching TRBD2 (5 bases). V lost 0 bases, J lost 4 bases, and 10 bases lay in between. Germline CDR1 SQVTM, CDR2 ANQGSEA. The CDR3 totals 14 residues. Written as DNA, the CDR3 is TGCAGCGTTGAAGACCAGCGGAGATACAATGAGCAGTTCTTC. Amino acid sequence: CSVEDQRRYNEQFF.

V usage is TRBV27 and J usage is TRBJ2-7, with 7 bases aligning to TRBD2. Trimming cost V 0 bases and J 5 bases; bases outside gene matches: 4. The CDR3 spans 14 residues. Per the germline V gene, CDR1 is MNHEY and CDR2 is SMNVEV (reference sequence). Here the CDR3 DNA reads TGTGCCAGCAGTTTATCACTAGCGTCCCACGAGCAGTACTTC. This translates into CASSLSLASHEQYF.

The chain couples TRBV6-4 to TRBJ2-1, with 12 nucleotides matching TRBD2. Looked up from germline, CDR1 is MRHNA and CDR2 is SNTAGT. This CDR3 is built from 15 residues. The V segment lost 5 bases and the J segment 4 bases; nucleotides outside the gene matches: 3. CDR3: CASSLTSGGYNEQFF. The DNA for the CDR3 is TGTGCCAGCAGTTTGACTAGCGGGGGATACAATGAGCAGTTCTTC.

This clone showed up just a few times. V is TRBV7-6 and J is TRBJ2-5, with D possibly TRBD1 on 6 matching bases. This CDR3 region has 14 residues. The germline gives CDR1 SGHVS, CDR2 FNYEAQ. Deletions cut 1 base from V and 10 bases from J, with 16 bases between. CDR3 sequence reads: CASSLGRDTERQYF. DNA of the CDR3: TGTGCCAGCAGCTTAGGCCGGGACACAGAGCGCCAGTACTTC.

V gene TRBV12-3 or TRBV12-4 combines with J gene TRBJ1-2; the D is unclear. The CDR3 runs 12 residues. Deletions cut 2 bases from V and 6 bases from J, with 7 bases between. CDR3 in amino acids: CASSLTTDGYTF. The DNA of the CDR3 is TGTGCCAGCAGTTTAACTACGGATGGCTACACCTTC.

The gene calls are TRBV21-1 and TRBJ1-2; TRBD1 is the table's D call and was not checked against the DNA. TRBV21-1 is a pseudogene. The length of the CDR3 is 15 residues. CDR3: CASGRPGQGAYGYTF. CDR3 coding DNA: TGTGCCAGCGGTCGCCCGGGACAGGGGGCCTATGGCTACACCTTC.

Concerning this clone: At one of its ends the junction is not consistent with the germline gene, which may arise from a read error. The chain employs TRBV6-5 and TRBJ1-2; D perhaps matches TRBD1 (5 bases). CDR1 is MNHEY, CDR2 SVGAGI, per germline. The CDR3 loop spans 14 amino acids. CDR3 DNA sequence: TGTGCCAGCAGTTACTCGATCCAGGGCCTATTTGAAAGCTTC. Translated, it gives CASSYSIQGLFESF.

The chain employs TRBV18 and TRBJ2-7, with 7 bases matching TRBD1. The CDR3 extends over 14 amino acids. Germline V gives CDR1 KGHSH, CDR2 LQKENI. Losses at the gene ends were 3 bases for V and 1 base for J; bases not matched to a gene: 3. This CDR3 is CASSPGQESYEQYF. The CDR3 DNA sequence: TGTGCCAGCTCACCCGGACAGGAGTCCTACGAGCAGTACTTC.

This chain joins TRBV2 and TRBJ2-7, with a tentative D call TRBD2 (7 bases). This CDR3 region has 14 residues. The germline V gene encodes CDR1 SNHLY and CDR2 FYNNEI. The V gene lost 4 bases and the J gene lost 5 bases, with 15 bases spanning the gap. For the CDR3, the DNA is TGTGCCAGCAGTGGAGCCGGCGGGGGCAACGAGCAGTACTTC. The encoded protein is CASSGAGGGNEQYF.

The rearrangement joins TRBV19 to TRBJ2-7; 8 bases are a match to TRBD1. Germline CDR1 LNHDA, CDR2 SQIVND (reference sequence). This CDR3 has 12 residues. Trimming took 5 bases from V and 5 from J; bases not matched to a gene: 2. The chain's CDR3 is CASSPTGDEQYF. The CDR3 DNA reads as TGTGCCAGTAGTCCGACAGGGGACGAGCAGTACTTC.

The CDR3 is CASSLGQGEGYTF. CDR3 DNA sequence: TGTGCCAGCAGTCTGGGACAGGGAGAAGGCTACACCTTC. This sequence joins TRBV12-3 or TRBV12-4 and TRBJ1-2; TRBD1 agrees at 9 bases. The V and J ends lost 5 bases and 8 bases, in that order; junction bases with no gene match: 6. The CDR3 totals 13 residues.